These 21 T cell receptor beta chains came from one sample sequenced in a study of T cells in localized non-small cell lung cancer. The assay was immunoSEQ multiplex PCR, and TCRdb's table has in-frame clones only and misses some. The sample has about 28,000 clones, 92% seen once. The sequenced sample was peripheral blood mononuclear cells, obtained before any cancer treatment. The receptors originated from a woman between 35 and 70 years old with stage III lung adenocarcinoma.

The CDR3 here is CASSLVSGEGQPQHF. CDR3 in DNA: TGTGCCAGCAGCTTAGTATCCGGGGAGGGTCAGCCCCAGCATTTT. The rearrangement links TRBV7-2 to TRBJ1-5, with unresolved D. Trimming removed 1 base at V and 6 bases at J, with 13 bases between. Germline CDR1 SGHTA, CDR2 FQGNSA. This CDR3 region has 15 residues.

The V call is TRBV10-2, the J call TRBJ1-1, with D possibly matching TRBD1 (6 bases). The CDR3 covers 12 residues. Trimming took off 8 bases at V and 6 bases at J, with 13 bases between the two ends. In germline, CDR1 is WSHSY, CDR2 SAAADI. The CDR3 protein is CASGQTGAEAFF. The CDR3 DNA sequence: TGCGCCAGCGGACAGACTGGCGCTGAAGCTTTCTTT.

The rearrangement uses TRBV9 and TRBJ2-5, with D possibly being TRBD1 (5 bases). CDR1 is SGDLS, CDR2 YYNGEE, per germline. V was cut by 4 bases and J by 2 bases, with 6 bases left in between. The CDR3 totals 12 residues. The CDR3 DNA sequence: TGTGCCAGCAGCCAGGGACAAGAGACCCAGTACTTC. This encodes CASSQGQETQYF.

This rearrangement joins TRBV30 to TRBJ1-4; D unresolved. V was cut by 2 bases and J by 1 base, with 11 bases left in between. Germline V gives CDR1 GTSNPN, CDR2 SVGIG (reference sequence). There are 15 residues in the CDR3. CDR3: CAWSPTKGTNEKLFF. CDR3 DNA: TGTGCCTGGAGTCCTACAAAGGGAACTAATGAAAAACTGTTTTTT.

The chain joins TRBV5-4 to TRBJ1-1; TRBD1 agrees at 9 bases. Germline CDR1 SGHNT, CDR2 YYREEE (reference sequence). The length of the CDR3 is 15 residues. V gave up 6 bases and J gave up 1 base; unmatched junction bases: 7. DNA of the CDR3: TGTGCCAGCACCGACGCGACAGGGGGGAACACTGAAGCTTTCTTT. It translates to CASTDATGGNTEAFF.

In its sample, this clone was seen once. The chain is built from TRBV5-1 and TRBJ2-4; the D gene is possibly TRBD1 (6 bases). The V gene lost 2 bases and the J gene lost 8 bases, with 17 bases spanning the gap. This CDR3 has 15 amino acids. Germline CDR1 is SGHRS and CDR2 is YFSETQ. The CDR3, as DNA: TGCGCCAGCAGCTTTTATCAGGGGAAGGAGGACATTCAGTACTTC. Its protein is CASSFYQGKEDIQYF. The full variable domain, in which reference TRBV5-1 and TRBJ2-4 provide the parts outside the CDR3, is KAGVTQTPRYLIKTRGQQVTLSCSPISGHRSVSWYQQTPGQGLQFLFEYFSETQRNKGNFPGRFSGRQFSNSRSEMNVSTLELGDSALYLCASSFYQGKEDIQYFGAGTRLSVL.

This sequence joins TRBV30 and TRBJ1-6; D gene unclear. The CDR3 consists of 12 residues. V gave up 5 bases and J gave up 5 bases, with 7 bases separating them. Germline values: CDR1 GTSNPN, CDR2 SVGIG (reference sequence). The CDR3 loop is CAWGRDNSPLHF. CDR3 nucleotides: TGTGCCTGGGGACGGGATAATTCACCCCTCCACTTT.

The rearrangement links TRBV5-6 to TRBJ2-3; D is uncertain. Trimming shortened V by 0 bases and J by 5 bases, and 7 bases separated the two germline ends. Germline V lookup: CDR1 SGHDT, CDR2 YYEEEE. The CDR3 spans 13 residues. The CDR3 here is CASSLAAQDTQYF. The CDR3 nucleotides read TGTGCCAGCAGCTTGGCTGCACAAGATACGCAGTATTTT. The full variable domain, in which reference TRBV5-6 and TRBJ2-3 provide the parts outside the CDR3, is DAGVTQSPTHLIKTRGQQVTLRCSPKSGHDTVSWYQQALGQGPQFIFQYYEEEERQRGNFPDRFSGHQFPNYSSELNVNALLLGDSALYLCASSLAAQDTQYFGPGTRLTVL.

The rearrangement joins TRBV2 to TRBJ1-2; perhaps TRBD1 as D (6 bases). CDR1 and CDR2 (germline): SNHLY, FYNNEI. The V end lost 4 bases, the J end lost 2 bases, and 11 bases lay between the germline ends. The CDR3 has 14 amino acids. The CDR3 protein is CASSVVQGNYGYTF. The CDR3 DNA reads TGTGCCAGCAGTGTCGTTCAGGGGAACTATGGCTACACCTTC.

CDR3 sequence reads: CATGAGPTDTQYF. CDR3 nucleotides: TGTGCCACCGGAGCGGGACCCACAGATACGCAGTATTTT. The genes are TRBV10-3 and TRBJ2-3; 7 bases are a match to TRBD2. The V gene end was trimmed by 10 bases and the J gene end by 2 bases; junction bases not matched to a gene: 6. Germline-derived CDR1 and CDR2 are ENHRY and SYGVKD. The CDR3 is 13 amino acids.

The chain is built from TRBV9 and TRBJ2-3; D may be TRBD2 (7 bases). Trimming took off 0 bases at V and 3 bases at J, with 11 bases between the two ends. Germline lookup yields CDR1 SGDLS and CDR2 YYNGEE. This CDR3 is built from 15 residues. The CDR3 reads CASSVGRGGTDTQYF. CDR3 DNA: TGTGCCAGCAGCGTAGGAAGGGGGGGTACAGATACGCAGTATTTT.

The V call is TRBV7-8, the J call TRBJ1-5; TRBD1 might be the D (5 bases). Trimming removed 1 base at V and 6 bases at J, with 7 bases between. The germline V gene encodes CDR1 SGHVS and CDR2 FQNEAQ. The CDR3 is made up of 13 amino acids. The CDR3 sequence is CASSLEGIQPQHF. CDR3 DNA sequence: TGTGCCAGCAGCTTAGAGGGGATTCAGCCCCAGCATTTT. Combining the CDR3 with reference TRBV7-8 and TRBJ1-5 gives the whole variable domain GAGVSQSPRYKVAKRGQDVALRCDPISGHVSLFWYQQALGQGPEFLTYFQNEAQLDKSGLPSDRFFAERPEGSVSTLKIQRTQQEDSAVYLCASSLEGIQPQHFGDGTRLSIL.

The V call is TRBV7-2, the J call TRBJ1-1; tentative D call: TRBD1 (6 bases). The CDR3 consists of 15 residues. Germline V gene data show CDR1 as SGHTA and CDR2 as FQGNSA. Trimming shortened V by 5 bases and J by 3 bases, and 16 bases separated the two germline ends. The DNA for the CDR3 is TGTGCCAGCAGCGCCCAACAGGGAGCGTACACTGAAGCTTTCTTT. Protein: CASSAQQGAYTEAFF.

This chain uses TRBV5-4 with TRBJ2-3; 14 bases line up with TRBD2. The germline CDR1 and CDR2 sequences are SGHNT and YYREEE (reference sequence). The CDR3 is made up of 16 amino acids. V gave up 2 bases and J gave up 9 bases; unmatched junction bases: 8. Here the CDR3 reads CASSFLTSGGAGTQYF. The CDR3, as DNA: TGTGCCAGCAGCTTCTTGACTAGCGGGGGGGCCGGAACGCAGTATTTT.

The chain joins TRBV14 to TRBJ1-2; D possibly corresponds to TRBD1 (5 bases). The CDR3 is 15 amino acids. Trimming took off 0 bases at V and 3 bases at J, with 11 bases between the two ends. Germline lookup yields CDR1 SGHDN and CDR2 FVKESK. This chain's CDR3 is CASSQDGGVDYGYTF. The CDR3 DNA is TGTGCCAGCAGCCAAGATGGGGGGGTCGACTATGGCTACACCTTC.

This clone was seen only once. The chain is built from TRBV7-9 and TRBJ1-2; 8 bases are a match to TRBD1. In germline, CDR1 is SEHNR, CDR2 FQNEAQ (reference sequence). The CDR3 loop spans 18 amino acids. J gave up 6 bases and V 5 bases, and 20 bases lay outside the gene matches. Here the CDR3 reads CASSPSYGTGKLLDGYTF. CDR3 sequence (DNA): TGTGCCAGCAGCCCCTCCTATGGGACAGGAAAACTCCTTGATGGCTACACCTTC.

The chain is built from TRBV6-5 and TRBJ1-1, with a weak D call TRBD1 (6 bases). The CDR3 covers 13 residues. With 5 bases removed from V and 7 bases from J, the gap between germline ends came to 14 bases. Germline lookup yields CDR1 MNHEY and CDR2 SVGAGI. CDR3 loop: CASSTSGQNEAFF. Written as DNA, the CDR3 is TGTGCCAGCAGTACCAGCGGACAGAATGAAGCTTTCTTT.

The chain employs TRBV6-5 and TRBJ1-3, with 11 positions matching TRBD1. The CDR3 consists of 13 residues. Trimming at V came to 5 bases and at J to 8 bases, leaving 2 bases not matched to a gene. Germline V gives CDR1 MNHEY, CDR2 SVGAGI. The CDR3 bases are TGTGCCAGCAGTGGACAGGGGGCAGACACCATATATTTT. Amino acid sequence: CASSGQGADTIYF.

J is TRBJ2-5 and V is TRBV6-6; 11 bases map to TRBD1. The CDR3 runs 15 residues. Trimming cost V 5 bases and J 1 base; bases outside gene matches: 3. From germline, CDR1 is MNHNY and CDR2 SVGAGI (reference sequence). CDR3 loop: CASSAGTGGQETQYF. The DNA of the CDR3 is TGTGCCAGCAGTGCAGGGACAGGGGGCCAAGAGACCCAGTACTTC.

This rearrangement joins TRBV6-5 to TRBJ2-3, with a tentative D call TRBD1 (6 bases). The V end was cut by 6 bases, the J end by 4 bases, with 17 bases between. From germline, CDR1 is MNHEY and CDR2 SVGAGI. The length of the CDR3 is 15 residues. CDR3 in DNA: TGTGCCAGCAGATTCCTCAGGGGAGTCGCAGATACGCAGTATTTT. Its translation: CASRFLRGVADTQYF.

The chain carries TRBV10-3 and TRBJ2-7; D call uncertain. Germline V gene data show CDR1 as ENHRY and CDR2 as SYGVKD. Trimming removed 9 bases at V and 4 bases at J, with 4 bases between. The CDR3 is 9 residues long. CDR3 nucleotide sequence: TGTGCCATAAATTACGAGCAGTACTTC. Encoded protein: CAINYEQYF.